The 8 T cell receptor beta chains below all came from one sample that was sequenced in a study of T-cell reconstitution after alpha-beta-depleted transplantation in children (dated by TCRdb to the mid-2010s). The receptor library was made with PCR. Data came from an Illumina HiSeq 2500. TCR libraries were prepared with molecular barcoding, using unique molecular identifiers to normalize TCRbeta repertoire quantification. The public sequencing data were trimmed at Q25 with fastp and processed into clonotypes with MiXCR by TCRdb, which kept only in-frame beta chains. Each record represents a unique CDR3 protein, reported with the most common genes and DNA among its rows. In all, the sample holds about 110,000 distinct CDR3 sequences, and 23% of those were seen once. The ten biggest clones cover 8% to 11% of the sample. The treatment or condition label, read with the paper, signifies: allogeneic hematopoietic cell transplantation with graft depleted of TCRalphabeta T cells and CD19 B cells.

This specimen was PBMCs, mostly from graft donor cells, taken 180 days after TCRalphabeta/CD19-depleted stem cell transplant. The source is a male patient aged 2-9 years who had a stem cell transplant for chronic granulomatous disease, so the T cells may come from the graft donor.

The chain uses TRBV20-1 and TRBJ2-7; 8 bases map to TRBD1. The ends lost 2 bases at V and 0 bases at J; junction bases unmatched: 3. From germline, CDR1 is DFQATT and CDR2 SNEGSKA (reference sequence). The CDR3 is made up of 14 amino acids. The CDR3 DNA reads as TGCAGTGCTAGAAGGACAGGGAACTCCTACGAGCAGTACTTC. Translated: CSARRTGNSYEQYF.

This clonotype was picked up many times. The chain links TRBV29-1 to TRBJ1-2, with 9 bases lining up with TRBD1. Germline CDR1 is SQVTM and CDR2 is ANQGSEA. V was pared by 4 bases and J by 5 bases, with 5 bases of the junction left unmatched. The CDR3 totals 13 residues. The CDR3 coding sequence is TGCAGCGTTGGGTCCGGGACAGGGTATGGCTACACCTTC. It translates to CSVGSGTGYGYTF.

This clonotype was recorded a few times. The CDR3 nucleotides are TGTGCCAGCAGCTTGGCCGAGACAGGGGGTCACGAGCAGTACTTC. Translation gives CASSLAETGGHEQYF. V is TRBV5-5 and J is TRBJ2-7; 9 positions match TRBD1. Germline CDR1 SGHKS, CDR2 YYEKEE (reference sequence). The CDR3 is 15 amino acids. V was pared by 0 bases and J by 5 bases, with 6 bases of the junction left unmatched. The entire variable domain, with the rest obtained from reference TRBV5-5 and TRBJ2-7, is as follows: DAGVTQSPTHLIKTRGQQVTLRCSPISGHKSVSWYQQVLGQGPQFIFQYYEKEERGRGNFPDRFSARQFPNYSSELNVNALLLGDSALYLCASSLAETGGHEQYFGPGTRLTVT.

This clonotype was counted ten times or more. The CDR3 spells CASSPRTGWNIQYF. The CDR3 DNA is TGTGCCAGCAGTCCCCGGACAGGTTGGAACATTCAGTACTTC. The chain combines TRBV27 with TRBJ2-4; 7 bases are a match to TRBD1. The V and J ends lost 5 bases and 7 bases, in that order; junction bases with no gene match: 8. The V gene's germline CDR1 is MNHEY and CDR2 SMNVEV (reference sequence). There are 14 residues in the CDR3.

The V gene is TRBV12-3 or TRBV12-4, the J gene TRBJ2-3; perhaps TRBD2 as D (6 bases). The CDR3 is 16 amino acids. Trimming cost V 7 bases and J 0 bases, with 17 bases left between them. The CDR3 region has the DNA TGTGCCAGCACCCCTTATCGGGGGACTAGCACAGATACGCAGTATTTT. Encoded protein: CASTPYRGTSTDTQYF.

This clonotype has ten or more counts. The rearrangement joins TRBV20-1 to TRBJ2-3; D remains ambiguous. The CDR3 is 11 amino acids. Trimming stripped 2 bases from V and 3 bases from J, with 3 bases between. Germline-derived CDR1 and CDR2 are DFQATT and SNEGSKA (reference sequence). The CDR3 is CSARQTDTQYF. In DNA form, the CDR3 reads TGCAGTGCTAGACAAACAGATACGCAGTATTTT.

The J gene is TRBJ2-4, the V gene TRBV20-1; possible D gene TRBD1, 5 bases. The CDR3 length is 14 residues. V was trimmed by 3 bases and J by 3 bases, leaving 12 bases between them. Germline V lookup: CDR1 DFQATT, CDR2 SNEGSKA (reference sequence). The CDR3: CSASGARVKNIQYF. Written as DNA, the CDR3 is TGCAGTGCTAGTGGGGCTCGGGTCAAAAACATTCAGTACTTC.

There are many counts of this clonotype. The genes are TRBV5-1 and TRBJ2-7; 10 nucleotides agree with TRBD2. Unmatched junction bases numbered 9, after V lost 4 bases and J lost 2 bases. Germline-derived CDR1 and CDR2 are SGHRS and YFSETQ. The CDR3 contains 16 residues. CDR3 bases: TGCGCCAGCAGCCCGGTCTTAGCGGGAGGCCCCTACGAGCAGTACTTC. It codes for CASSPVLAGGPYEQYF.